This is a list of T cell receptor beta chains from one sample in a study of Graves' ophthalmopathy and Graves' hyperthyroidism. Each CDR3 protein is one row after TCRdb ran MiXCR on the multiplex PCR reads. Here the sample spans a few hundred thousand distinct CDR3 sequences, approximately 18% being singletons. The sequencing input was peripheral blood. These receptors were obtained from an adult woman with stable Graves' hyperthyroidism. The CDR3 runs from the conserved cysteine through the conserved F or W. A D gene is named only where the DNA matches it firmly. Clone sizes are given selectively: once, few, many, or a class where the clone is expanded.

V gene: TRBV6-2/TRBV6-3
CDR3 length: 17
J gene: TRBJ1-5
D gene: TRBD1
clone size: many
CDR3 DNA: TGTGCCAGCAGTCATGGAGTGGTGGGACAGGGCCATCAGCCCCAGCATTTT
CDR3 protein: CASSHGVVGQGHQPQHF

V gene: TRBV6-2/TRBV6-3
CDR3 length: 15
J gene: TRBJ1-1
D gene: .
clone size: many
CDR3 DNA: TGTGCCAGCAGTTACCGACGGGCCAGGGACACTGAAGCTTTCTTT
CDR3 protein: CASSYRRARDTEAFF

V gene: TRBV6-2/TRBV6-3
CDR3 length: 14
J gene: TRBJ2-2
D gene: .
clone size: many
CDR3 DNA: TGTGCCAGCAGTTACCAGACAGTACCCGGGGAGCTGTTTTTT
CDR3 protein: CASSYQTVPGELFF

V gene: TRBV25-1
CDR3 length: 12
J gene: TRBJ2-7
D gene: TRBD2
clone size: few
CDR3 DNA: TGTGCCAGCAGGACTAGCACGCGCGAGCAGTACTTC
CDR3 protein: CASRTSTREQYF

V gene: TRBV12-3/TRBV12-4
CDR3 length: 14
J gene: TRBJ1-1
D gene: .
clone size: .
CDR3 DNA: TGTGCCAGCACTAATCGGGTGATGAACACTGAAGCTTTCTTT
CDR3 protein: CASTNRVMNTEAFF

V gene: TRBV13
CDR3 length: 14
J gene: TRBJ2-7
D gene: TRBD2
clone size: many
CDR3 DNA: TGTGCCAGCAGCTTACTAGCGGGAGATGAGGAGCAGTACTTC
CDR3 protein: CASSLLAGDEEQYF

V gene: TRBV6-1
CDR3 length: 14
J gene: TRBJ1-5
D gene: .
clone size: many
CDR3 DNA: TGTGCCAGCCGAGGGACGTCTGGGGGTCAGCCCCAGCATTTT
CDR3 protein: CASRGTSGGQPQHF

V gene: TRBV24-1
CDR3 length: 11
J gene: TRBJ2-7
D gene: .
clone size: many
CDR3 DNA: TGTGCCACCGCCCGCAGCTACGAGCAGTACTTC
CDR3 protein: CATARSYEQYF

V gene: TRBV6-1
CDR3 length: 16
J gene: TRBJ2-5
D gene: TRBD1
clone size: many
CDR3 DNA: TGTGCCAGCAGTCGAAAACGGACAGGGGCCGGGGAGACCCAGTACTTC
CDR3 protein: CASSRKRTGAGETQYF

V gene: TRBV19
CDR3 length: 11
J gene: TRBJ2-7
D gene: .
clone size: many
CDR3 DNA: TGTGCCAGCGGGGACACCTACGAGCAGTACTTC
CDR3 protein: CASGDTYEQYF

V gene: TRBV7-2
CDR3 length: 15
J gene: TRBJ1-1
D gene: TRBD1
clone size: many
CDR3 DNA: TGTGCCAGCAGCCCATTCGGGACAGTGAACACTGAAGCTTTCTTT
CDR3 protein: CASSPFGTVNTEAFF

V gene: TRBV5-1
CDR3 length: 15
J gene: TRBJ2-7
D gene: TRBD1
clone size: few
CDR3 DNA: TGCGCCAGCAGCCCCAGACAGGGGGATTACTACGAGCAGTACTTC
CDR3 protein: CASSPRQGDYYEQYF

V gene: TRBV7-9
CDR3 length: 13
J gene: TRBJ1-2
D gene: .
clone size: many
CDR3 DNA: TGTGCCAGCAGCCCGGTAACCTGGGAGGGCTACACCTTC
CDR3 protein: CASSPVTWEGYTF

V gene: TRBV12-3/TRBV12-4
CDR3 length: 13
J gene: TRBJ1-2
D gene: .
clone size: many
CDR3 DNA: TGTGCCAGCAACACAGACGATAACTATGGCTACACCTTC
CDR3 protein: CASNTDDNYGYTF

V gene: TRBV18
CDR3 length: 15
J gene: TRBJ2-7
D gene: .
clone size: many
CDR3 DNA: TGTGCCAGCTCGCAACAGGGTGTTAGCTCCTACGAGCAGTACTTC
CDR3 protein: CASSQQGVSSYEQYF

V gene: TRBV28
CDR3 length: 13
J gene: TRBJ1-1
D gene: .
clone size: few
CDR3 DNA: TGTGCCAGCAGGCTCCAGGGGATCGGGGCCGCTTTCTTT
CDR3 protein: CASRLQGIGAAFF